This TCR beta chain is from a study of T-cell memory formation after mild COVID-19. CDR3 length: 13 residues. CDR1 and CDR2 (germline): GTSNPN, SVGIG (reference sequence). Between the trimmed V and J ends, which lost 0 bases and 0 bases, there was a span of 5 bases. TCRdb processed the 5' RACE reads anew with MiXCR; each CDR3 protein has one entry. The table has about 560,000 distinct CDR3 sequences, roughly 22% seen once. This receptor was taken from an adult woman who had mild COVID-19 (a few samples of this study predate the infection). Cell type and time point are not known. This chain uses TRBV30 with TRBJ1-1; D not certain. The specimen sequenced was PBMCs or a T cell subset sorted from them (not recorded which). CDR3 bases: TGTGCCTGGAGTGTCTGGCTGAACACTGAAGCTTTCTTT. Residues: CAWSVWLNTEAFF.